Below, 11 T cell receptor beta chains from the same sample are listed, as sequenced in a study of vaccination effects on CD4 cells after COVID-19. Sequencing was performed with immunoSEQ multiplex PCR; in TCRdb, only in-frame clones are kept and a portion is missing. Of about 43,000 clones in the sample, roughly four fifths were seen once. Viral peptide pool expansion of antigen-specific CD4+ T cells preceded sequencing in the ViraFEST assay. Isolation of CD4+ T cells took place after 10 to 11 days of culture. Nucleocapsid antibody tests were negative, and the vaccine recipients had no prior SARS-CoV-2 infection. The antigens these receptors bind are not known. Specimen: CD4+ T cells from PBMCs cultured with SARS-CoV-2 spike peptides, collected before COVID-19 vaccination. The receptors here all came from a human donor who received a COVID-19 vaccine.

CDR3 DNA sequence: TGCGCCAGCAGCTTCATATCATCGAAGTTAACTGAAGCTTTCTTT. This translates into CASSFISSKLTEAFF. The chain recombines TRBV5-1 with TRBJ1-1; D gene ambiguous. Germline V CDR1 and CDR2: SGHRS, YFSETQ. The CDR3 covers 15 residues. The ends were cut back, 2 bases at V and 5 bases at J, with 16 bases in the middle.

The V call is TRBV7-9, the J call TRBJ2-5, with D unresolved. V shed 7 bases and J shed 5 bases, with 8 bases lying between them. CDR1 and CDR2 (germline): SEHNR, FQNEAQ (reference sequence). The CDR3 sequence is 11 residues long. CDR3 sequence: CASIIGETQYF. The CDR3 bases are TGTGCCAGCATCATCGGGGAGACCCAGTACTTC.

This clone was detected a few times. V gene TRBV4-1 combines with J gene TRBJ1-6; 7 bases are shared with TRBD1. Germline V CDR1 and CDR2: MGHRA, YSYEKL. With 5 bases clipped from V and 10 bases from J, the junction kept 11 bases outside the gene matches. The CDR3 is 15 amino acids. CDR3: CASSEPNRGGSPLHF. The CDR3 nucleotides are TGCGCCAGCAGCGAACCAAACAGGGGCGGGTCACCCCTCCACTTT.

The chain joins TRBV3-1 (or the pseudogene TRBV3-2) to TRBJ1-1, with 7 bases lining up with TRBD1. The germline CDR1 and CDR2 sequences are LGHDT and YNNKEL (reference sequence). Trimming took 3 bases from V and 6 from J; bases not matched to a gene: 7. CDR3 length: 14 amino acids. The CDR3 region is CASSHRTGAPEAFF. The CDR3 nucleotides are TGTGCCAGCAGCCATCGTACAGGGGCCCCTGAAGCTTTCTTT.

The chain recombines TRBV3-1 (or the pseudogene TRBV3-2) with TRBJ1-5, with TRBD1 matching over 9 bases. The junction had 9 bases not matched to a gene; V was cut back by 1 base and J by 5 bases. This CDR3 spans 17 amino acids. CDR1 and CDR2 (germline): LGHDT, YNNKEL (reference sequence). The CDR3 coding sequence is TGTGCCAGCAGCCAAGCAGGGGACAGGGCAGTGGATCAGCCCCAGCATTTT. Translation: CASSQAGDRAVDQPQHF.

V and J are TRBV4-3 and TRBJ1-5; D remains ambiguous. The ends were cut back, 3 bases at V and 0 bases at J, with 9 bases in the middle. This CDR3 comprises 15 residues. Germline V gene sequence: CDR1 LGHNA, CDR2 YSLEER. DNA for the CDR3: TGCGCCAGCAGCCAGAATGAGAATAGCAATCAGCCCCAGCATTTT. This sequence encodes CASSQNENSNQPQHF.

This sequence joins TRBV25-1 and TRBJ1-1; TRBD1 is a possible D gene (5 bases). CDR3 size: 16 residues. Trimming removed 2 bases at V and 0 bases at J, with 13 bases between. The germline V gene has CDR1 MGHDK and CDR2 SYGVNS. The CDR3 DNA reads TGTGCCAGCAGTGAAAGTGCCGGGACTATGAACACTGAAGCTTTCTTT. It yields the protein CASSESAGTMNTEAFF.

This clone was seen only a few times. V gene TRBV27 combines with J gene TRBJ2-7; 9 bases are a match to TRBD1. This CDR3 has 14 residues. J lost 2 bases, V lost 5 bases, and 4 bases had no gene match. Germline CDR1 reads MNHEY; CDR2 reads SMNVEV (reference sequence). The CDR3 reads CASSAGQGPYEQYV. CDR3 nucleotides: TGTGCCAGCAGTGCGGGACAGGGACCCTACGAGCAGTACGTC.

The rearrangement uses TRBV7-9 and TRBJ2-1; D tentatively reads TRBD1 or TRBD2 (5 bases each). Trimming left V 4 bases short and J 5 bases short, with 12 bases between. The CDR3 loop spans 14 amino acids. CDR1 is SEHNR, CDR2 FQNEAQ, per germline (reference sequence). In DNA form, the CDR3 reads TGTGCCAGCAGCTACCGGGACGGAGACAATGAGCAGTTCTTC. Encoded protein: CASSYRDGDNEQFF.

This rearrangement joins TRBV18 to TRBJ1-1; D perhaps matches TRBD1 (6 bases). Trimming pared 2 bases from V and 1 base from J, leaving 8 bases between. The CDR3 loop spans 14 amino acids. Germline V gene sequence: CDR1 KGHSH, CDR2 LQKENI. CDR3 loop: CASSPNRANTEAFF. For the CDR3, the DNA is TGTGCCAGCTCACCAAACAGGGCGAACACTGAAGCTTTCTTT.

There are a few counts of this clone. The chain links TRBV2 to TRBJ1-5; D is unclear. The CDR3 length is 14 residues. The V gene's germline CDR1 is SNHLY and CDR2 FYNNEI. V was cut by 8 bases and J by 3 bases, with 14 bases left in between. The chain's CDR3 is CASLDSYTNQPQHF. The CDR3 coding sequence is TGTGCCAGCCTCGATTCCTATACCAATCAGCCCCAGCATTTT. The full variable domain, in which reference TRBV2 and TRBJ1-5 provide the parts outside the CDR3, is EPEVTQTPSHQVTQMGQEVILRCVPISNHLYFYWYRQILGQKVEFLVSFYNNEISEKSEIFDDQFSVERPDGSNFTLKIRSTKLEDSAMYFCASLDSYTNQPQHFGDGTRLSIL.